This passage covers 27 T cell receptor beta chains from one sample sequenced in a study of T cells after yellow fever vaccination. TCRdb processed the 5' RACE reads anew with MiXCR; each CDR3 protein has one entry. The sample includes more than 95,000 distinct CDR3 sequences, 8% to 10% of them seen just once. This material consisted of CD8+ T cells sorted from PBMCs, taken on the day of the yellow fever booster vaccination. All receptors come from a man younger than 30 who received the YFV17D yellow fever vaccine.

This clonotype has only a few counts. J is TRBJ2-3 and V is TRBV12-3 or TRBV12-4; D remains ambiguous. V lost 3 bases and J 2 bases, leaving 6 bases between the germline ends. This CDR3 region has 13 residues. The CDR3 nucleotides read TGTGCCAGCAGTTTGTGGCCCACAGATACGCAGTATTTT. Translation gives CASSLWPTDTQYF.

This clonotype was picked up a small number of times. This chain uses TRBV6-5 with TRBJ1-5, with 7 bases aligning to TRBD1. The V segment lost 6 bases and the J segment 3 bases; nucleotides outside the gene matches: 11. Germline CDR1 and CDR2: MNHEY and SVGAGI. This CDR3 has 16 amino acids. CDR3 in amino acids: CASSEDRVMPNQPQHF. The CDR3, as DNA: TGTGCCAGCAGCGAAGACAGGGTGATGCCCAATCAGCCCCAGCATTTT.

On this clonotype: The junction differs from germline at one of its ends, possibly a read error. V and J are TRBV6-5 and TRBJ2-1, with 7 bases matching TRBD1. The germline CDR1 and CDR2 sequences are MNHEY and SVGAGI. The CDR3 is 16 residues long. In nucleotides, the CDR3 is TGTGCCAGCAGCTTGGACAGGTCCCGCTTCTACGATGAGCAGTTCTTC. Its protein is CASSLDRSRFYDEQFF.

V usage is TRBV20-1 and J usage is TRBJ2-5; tentative D call: TRBD1 (6 bases). Germline CDR1 is DFQATT and CDR2 is SNEGSKA (reference sequence). The CDR3 is made up of 15 amino acids. V was shortened by 0 bases and J by 8 bases, with 19 bases between the two germline ends. CDR3 residues: CSARDQGQSVLTQYF. In nucleotides, the CDR3 is TGCAGTGCTAGAGATCAAGGACAGAGTGTTCTCACCCAGTACTTC.

In this sample, this clonotype turned up a few times. The chain is built from TRBV25-1 and TRBJ2-1, with 9 bases aligning to TRBD1. Looked up from germline, CDR1 is MGHDK and CDR2 is SYGVNS. The CDR3 extends over 15 amino acids. With V trimmed by 6 bases and J by 5 bases, 8 bases remained unmatched. The CDR3 loop is CASRGGQGPNNEQFF. CDR3 sequence (DNA): TGTGCCAGCAGGGGGGGACAGGGCCCAAACAATGAGCAGTTCTTC. The full variable domain, in which reference TRBV25-1 and TRBJ2-1 provide the parts outside the CDR3, is EADIYQTPRYLVIGTGKKITLECSQTMGHDKMYWYQQDPGMELHLIHYSYGVNSTEKGDLSSESTVSRIRTEHFPLTLESARPSHTSQYLCASRGGQGPNNEQFFGPGTRLTVL.

This clonotype appeared a few times. The chain carries TRBV4-2 and TRBJ1-2, with a weak D call TRBD1 (6 bases). This CDR3 is 14 amino acids long. Trimming took off 4 bases at V and 6 bases at J, with 15 bases between the two ends. Germline CDR1 LGHNA, CDR2 YNFKEQ. The CDR3 protein is CASSPRPGANGYTF. The DNA for the CDR3 is TGTGCCAGCAGCCCGAGGCCGGGGGCGAATGGCTACACCTTC.

This clonotype was picked up a small number of times. The chain has TRBV6-5 and TRBJ2-5, with 10 bases fitting TRBD1. The CDR3 covers 17 residues. CDR1 and CDR2 from the germline V gene are MNHEY and SVGAGI. V shed 6 bases and J 1 base; nucleotides not matched to a gene: 11. The CDR3 loop reads CASSPIRDRGVQETQYF. The CDR3, as DNA: TGTGCCAGCAGCCCCATCCGGGACAGGGGCGTCCAAGAGACCCAGTACTTC.

The chain couples TRBV18 to TRBJ2-3, with 9 bases that match TRBD1. V shed 6 bases, J shed 6 bases, and the junction held 13 bases outside the gene matches. Germline V CDR1 and CDR2: KGHSH, LQKENI. The CDR3 consists of 16 residues. The CDR3 coding sequence is TGTGCCAGCTCTCAACCGGGACAGGGCCTATGGGATACGCAGTATTTT. Translating it yields CASSQPGQGLWDTQYF.

The chain is built from TRBV7-2 and TRBJ1-2; a possible D gene is TRBD1 (5 bases). The CDR3 loop spans 13 amino acids. Germline values: CDR1 SGHTA, CDR2 FQGNSA. Between the trimmed V and J ends, which lost 3 bases and 6 bases, there was a span of 11 bases. The CDR3 protein is CASSFTGYDGYTF. The DNA for the CDR3 is TGTGCCAGCAGCTTTACAGGTTACGATGGCTACACCTTC.

This clonotype was detected ten times or more. The chain is built from TRBV5-5 and TRBJ2-7; the D is unclear. Trimming left V 0 bases short and J 2 bases short, with 9 bases between. Germline CDR1 and CDR2: SGHKS and YYEKEE (reference sequence). This CDR3 has 14 amino acids. DNA of the CDR3: TGTGCCAGCAGCTTGGTGTCTTCAGCCTACGAGCAGTACGTC. It encodes CASSLVSSAYEQYV.

This clonotype appeared a few times. The chain is built from TRBV6-2 or TRBV6-3 and TRBJ2-3; D not resolved. V dropped 2 bases and J dropped 4 bases, with 10 bases sitting between them. The CDR3 runs to 14 residues. Germline-derived CDR1 and CDR2 are MNHEY and SVGEGT. DNA of the CDR3: TGTGCCAGCAGTTACCCCCAGGCGTCAGATACGCAGTATTTT. Protein: CASSYPQASDTQYF.

The chain uses TRBV12-3 or TRBV12-4 and TRBJ1-2; 8 bases line up with TRBD1. The junction had 9 bases not matched to a gene; V was cut back by 5 bases and J by 4 bases. The CDR3 sequence is 15 residues long. DNA for the CDR3: TGTGCCAGCAGTACCCGGACAGGGCCCTCCTATGGCTACACCTTC. This codes for CASSTRTGPSYGYTF.

In DNA form, the CDR3 reads TGTGCCAGCAGCCAAGATCTCATTACCCGGCAGAATAGCGGGGGCATAATCGATCAGTTCTTC. Amino acid sequence: CASSQDLITRQNSGGIIDQFF. This chain connects TRBV14 to TRBJ2-1; 9 nucleotides match TRBD2. V trimming: 0 bases; J trimming: 13 bases; junction bases outside the gene matches: 28. Per germline, CDR1 SGHDN and CDR2 FVKESK. The CDR3 covers 21 residues.

This clonotype was found a few times. CDR3 sequence: CATSSGPSENIQYF. The CDR3 DNA reads TGTGCCACCAGCTCCGGGCCTAGCGAAAACATTCAGTACTTC. The chain combines TRBV24-1 with TRBJ2-4, with D perhaps matching TRBD2 (6 bases). V was shortened by 7 bases and J by 5 bases, with 14 bases between the two germline ends. The CDR3 contains 14 residues. Per the germline V gene, CDR1 is KGHDR and CDR2 is SFDVKD.

This clonotype has only a few counts. This chain connects TRBV11-2 to TRBJ1-2; D might be TRBD1 (6 bases). This CDR3 spans 13 amino acids. The V gene's germline CDR1 is SGHAT and CDR2 FQNNGV. Trimming removed 1 base at V and 9 bases at J, with 12 bases between. The CDR3 DNA sequence: TGTGCCAGCAGCTTAGGCCAGGGGAGACGCTACACCTTC. The encoded protein is CASSLGQGRRYTF.

In its sample, this clonotype was seen a few times. The V and J genes are TRBV7-8 and TRBJ2-7; 12 bases fit TRBD2. The germline V gene encodes CDR1 SGHVS and CDR2 FQNEAQ. The CDR3 is 16 amino acids. The V gene end was trimmed by 5 bases and the J gene end by 3 bases; junction bases not matched to a gene: 8. The chain's CDR3 is CASSVRLAGDRYEQYV. DNA for the CDR3: TGTGCCAGCAGCGTACGACTAGCGGGGGACCGCTACGAGCAGTACGTC.

This clonotype has only a few counts. The V and J genes are TRBV6-1 and TRBJ2-4; 8 bases match TRBD1. Germline V gene lookup returns CDR1 MNHNS and CDR2 SASEGT. The ends lost 1 base at V and 4 bases at J; junction bases unmatched: 3. The CDR3 covers 15 residues. The CDR3 region is CASSEVRTGKNIQYF. DNA for the CDR3: TGTGCCAGCAGTGAAGTGAGGACAGGGAAAAACATTCAGTACTTC.

This clonotype occurred a few times. This chain links TRBV4-2 with TRBJ2-3, with 8 positions matching TRBD2. Germline values: CDR1 LGHNA, CDR2 YNFKEQ. This CDR3 has 16 residues. V gave up 0 bases and J gave up 3 bases; unmatched junction bases: 5. Here the CDR3 DNA reads TGTGCCAGCAGCCAAGATCGCGGGGGGTCTACAGATACGCAGTATTTT. It specifies CASSQDRGGSTDTQYF.

The CDR3 sequence is CASSLPAIINTQYF. The CDR3 coding sequence is TGTGCCAGCAGCTTGCCGGCCATAATCAACACGCAGTATTTT. This chain connects TRBV11-2 to TRBJ2-3; no firm D call. The CDR3 consists of 14 residues. The germline gives CDR1 SGHAT, CDR2 FQNNGV. V was shortened by 3 bases and J by 9 bases, with 16 bases between the two germline ends.

This clonotype was recorded many times. The J gene is TRBJ2-7, the V gene TRBV9; D perhaps matches TRBD1 (6 bases). The CDR3 length is 15 residues. V was shortened by 4 bases and J by 2 bases, with 16 bases between the two germline ends. Germline CDR1 SGDLS, CDR2 YYNGEE. CDR3 region: CASSPGAGATYEQYV. Written as DNA, the CDR3 is TGTGCCAGCAGCCCCGGGGCAGGGGCCACCTACGAGCAGTACGTC.

This clonotype has just a few counts. This chain joins TRBV7-2 and TRBJ2-5, with D perhaps matching TRBD1 (5 bases). There are 19 residues in the CDR3. Germline V gene sequence: CDR1 SGHTA, CDR2 FQGNSA. Trimming cost V 5 bases and J 0 bases, with 25 bases left between them. The CDR3 DNA sequence: TGTGCCAGCAGCCCCACCCTCGGACATTTGGGCTTGTACCAAGAGACCCAGTACTTC. Protein product: CASSPTLGHLGLYQETQYF.

This clonotype has more than one count but fewer than ten. The V call is TRBV4-3, the J call TRBJ2-2, with no clear D. V lost 2 bases, J lost 0 bases, and 10 bases lay in between. CDR3 length: 16 residues. The germline V gene encodes CDR1 LGHNA and CDR2 YSLEER. DNA for the CDR3: TGCGCCAGCAGCCAAAGCAGGATCACGAACACCGGGGAGCTGTTTTTT. Translated, it gives CASSQSRITNTGELFF.

CDR3 nucleotides: TGTGCCAGCAGCCTGGGACAGGATGCTACTGGAAACACCATATATTTT. Protein product: CASSLGQDATGNTIYF. This rearrangement joins TRBV7-6 to TRBJ1-3; TRBD1 aligns across 8 bases. The CDR3 extends over 16 amino acids. Unmatched junction bases numbered 8, after V lost 5 bases and J lost 2 bases. Germline CDR1 reads SGHVS; CDR2 reads FNYEAQ.

V usage is TRBV6-5 and J usage is TRBJ2-1, with D possibly matching TRBD1 (5 bases). CDR3 length equals 15 residues. Germline values: CDR1 MNHEY, CDR2 SVGAGI. Between the trimmed V and J ends, which lost 6 bases and 1 base, there was a span of 13 bases. The CDR3 spells CASSPVAGSYNEQFF. In DNA, the CDR3 is TGTGCCAGCAGCCCCGTTGCAGGGTCCTACAATGAGCAGTTCTTC.

This clonotype was found a few times. The V gene is TRBV7-9, the J gene TRBJ2-7; D unresolved. Per the germline V gene, CDR1 is SEHNR and CDR2 is FQNEAQ (reference sequence). The length of the CDR3 is 14 residues. Trimming took off 5 bases at V and 4 bases at J, with 15 bases between the two ends. The CDR3 DNA reads TGTGCCAGCAGCCCCGCGGCAACACCTTACGAGCAGTACGTC. It translates to CASSPAATPYEQYV.

This clonotype came up a few times. The rearrangement links TRBV4-1 to TRBJ2-7; D remains unclear. The CDR3 is 15 amino acids. Germline CDR1 and CDR2: MGHRA and YSYEKL. The ends were cut back, 5 bases at V and 0 bases at J, with 14 bases in the middle. Here the CDR3 DNA reads TGCGCCAGCAGCAAGACGGCAGGCAACTCCTACGAGCAGTACGTC. Translating gives CASSKTAGNSYEQYV.

The rearrangement joins TRBV20-1 to TRBJ1-5; D call uncertain. In germline, CDR1 is DFQATT, CDR2 SNEGSKA (reference sequence). CDR3 length equals 15 residues. V was trimmed by 6 bases and J by 3 bases, leaving 18 bases between them. The DNA for the CDR3 is TGCAGTGCGGTACCCTCTGGCAGGCTCAATCAGCCCCAGCATTTT. This translates into CSAVPSGRLNQPQHF.